The clone carrying this T cell receptor beta chain was seen a handful of times. The data originate from a study of blood T cell repertoires in COVID-19. The overall study: Some COVID-19 samples were acute and others convalescent; all came from the United States, Italy and Spain. Nucleic acid was either cDNA or gDNA, and it came from T cells, B-cell-depleted T cells, or PBMCs.

In the authors' workflow: Reference gene primer amplification in the assay estimated nucleated cell counts. Here immunoSEQ multiplex PCR was the method, and the copy in TCRdb shows in-frame clones only, minus some. V and J calls and clone size are copied from that table; D and trimming were computed from the DNA. Among 200,000 to 300,000 clones listed, over 65% were seen once. The sequence was obtained from a woman of 80 years or more with acute or convalescent COVID-19. The sequenced sample was peripheral blood.

In nucleotides, the CDR3 is TGTGCCAGCAGTTACACAGCCATGAACACTGAAGCTTTCTTT. This translates into CASSYTAMNTEAFF. This chain joins TRBV6-5 and TRBJ1-1; D ambiguous. The germline CDR1 and CDR2 sequences are MNHEY and SVGAGI. V lost 2 bases to trimming and J lost 0 bases, with 7 bases between them. This CDR3 is 14 amino acids long.